This entry is about one T cell receptor beta chain. Its target is unknown. This sample was included in a study of graft-versus-host responses after intestinal transplantation. Study-level points and caveats: Some GvH clones appeared in ileal mucosa or blood before recipient bone marrow. There was an association between peak levels of circulating GvH clones and early post-transplant HvG declines.

Only in-frame clones appear in the TCRdb table, and some are missing; sequencing was by immunoSEQ multiplex PCR. The sample holds approximately 99,000 clones, roughly 92% seen once. Germline lookup yields CDR1 MNHNS and CDR2 SASEGT. This CDR3 has 16 residues. Trimming removed 4 bases from V and 3 bases from J; junction bases left unmatched: 8. This clonotype originated in a human donor who was the organ donor for an intestinal transplant. This chain connects TRBV6-1 to TRBJ2-2, with 7 bases matching TRBD2. Sequences were derived from unstimulated CD8+ T cells sorted from spleen or lymph node cells, sampled before transplant. CDR3 sequence (DNA): TGTGCCAGCAGTGCCCTCCTGCGGGAGTACACCGGGGAGCTGTTTTTT. Translation gives CASSALLREYTGELFF.